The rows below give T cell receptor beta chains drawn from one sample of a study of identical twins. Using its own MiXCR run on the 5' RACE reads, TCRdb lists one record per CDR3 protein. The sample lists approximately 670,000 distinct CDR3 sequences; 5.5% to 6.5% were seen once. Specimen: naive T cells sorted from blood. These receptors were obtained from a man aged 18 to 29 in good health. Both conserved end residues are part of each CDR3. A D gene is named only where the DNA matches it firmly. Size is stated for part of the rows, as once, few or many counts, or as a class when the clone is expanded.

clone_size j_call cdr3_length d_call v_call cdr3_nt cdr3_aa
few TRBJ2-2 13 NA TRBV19 TGTGCCCTACGTTCTAGGAACACCGGGGAGCTGTTTTTT CALRSRNTGELFF
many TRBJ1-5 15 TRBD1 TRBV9 TGTGCCAGCAGCGTAGGGGACAGGGAGTCTCAGCCCCAGCATTTT CASSVGDRESQPQHF
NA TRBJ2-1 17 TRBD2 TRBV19 TGTGCCAGTAGAAAAGAGGGACTAGCGGGAGGAGGAAATGAGCAGTTCTTC CASRKEGLAGGGNEQFF
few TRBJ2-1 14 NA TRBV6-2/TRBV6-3 TGTGCCAGCAGTCACCGCCTAGGTGGCAGTGAGCAGTTCTTC CASSHRLGGSEQFF
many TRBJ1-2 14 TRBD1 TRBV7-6 TGTGCCAGCAGCTTAGGTACAGGGGACCATGGCTACACCTTC CASSLGTGDHGYTF
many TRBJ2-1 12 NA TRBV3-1 TGTGCCAGCAAGGCAGCCTTCAATGAGCAGTTCTTC CASKAAFNEQFF
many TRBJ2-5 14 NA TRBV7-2 TGTGCCAGCAGCCCAACGGGCAGGACGGAGACCCAGTACTTC CASSPTGRTETQYF
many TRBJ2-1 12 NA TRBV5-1 TGCGCCAGCAGCTTAGGGGTCCGTGAGCAGTTCTTC CASSLGVREQFF
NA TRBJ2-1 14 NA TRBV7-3 TGTGCCAGCAGCTTAACCCCGGGGAACAATGAGCAGTTCTTC CASSLTPGNNEQFF
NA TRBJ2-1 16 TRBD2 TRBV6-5 TGTGCCAGCAGTTCCCTAGGGACTAGCGTATACAATGAGCAGTTCTTC CASSSLGTSVYNEQFF
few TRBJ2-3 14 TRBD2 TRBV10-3 TGTGCCATCGGGACTAGCGGCAACACAGATACGCAGTATTTT CAIGTSGNTDTQYF
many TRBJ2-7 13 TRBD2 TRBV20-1 TGCAGTGCTAGATGGACTAGCGGGAGACGGCAGTACTTC CSARWTSGRRQYF
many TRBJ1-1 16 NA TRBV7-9 TGTGCCAGCAGCTCACTGACAGCCGGTGGACATCCTGAAGCTTTCTTT CASSSLTAGGHPEAFF
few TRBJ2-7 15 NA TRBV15 TGTGCCACCAGCGGTACGGACAGACCATTCTACGAGCAGTACTTC CATSGTDRPFYEQYF
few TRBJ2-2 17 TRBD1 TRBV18 TGTGCCAGCTCACCATTGGGACAGGGGGCGAACACCGGGGAGCTGTTTTTT CASSPLGQGANTGELFF
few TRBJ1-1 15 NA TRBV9 TGTGCCAGCAGCGAGGAGACAGGCCCTGCCACTGAAGCTTTCTTT CASSEETGPATEAFF
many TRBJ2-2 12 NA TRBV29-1 TGCAGCGTGGCAGGGGACACCGGGGAGCTGTTTTTT CSVAGDTGELFF
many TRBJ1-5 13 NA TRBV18 TGTGCCAGCTCACCACCGTCAGGGGTCTCCCAGCATTTT CASSPPSGVSQHF
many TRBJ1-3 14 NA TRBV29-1 TGCAGCGTTGCGTTTGGGTATGCTGGAAACACCATATATTTT CSVAFGYAGNTIYF
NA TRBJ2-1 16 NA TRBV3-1 TGTGCCAGCAGCCCGATCAGGCCCCCGGGGAGCGGTGAGCAGTTCTTC CASSPIRPPGSGEQFF
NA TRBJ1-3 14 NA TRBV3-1 TGTGCCAGCAGCCAAGAGGGGGCCGGAAACACCATATATTTT CASSQEGAGNTIYF
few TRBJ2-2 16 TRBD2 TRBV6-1 TGTGCCAGCAGTCCGCCGACTAGCGCGGTCACCGGGGAGCTGTTTTTT CASSPPTSAVTGELFF
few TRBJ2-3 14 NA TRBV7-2 TGTGCCAGCAGCGAGAGACTGGGCACAGATACGCAGTATTTT CASSERLGTDTQYF
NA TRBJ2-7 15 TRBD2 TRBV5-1 TGCGCCAGCACCTACAACAGCGGGACTCCCCGCGAGCAGTACTTC CASTYNSGTPREQYF
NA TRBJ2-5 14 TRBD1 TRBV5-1 TGCGCCAGCACCGAGACAGGGGGCTGGGAGACCCAGTACTTC CASTETGGWETQYF